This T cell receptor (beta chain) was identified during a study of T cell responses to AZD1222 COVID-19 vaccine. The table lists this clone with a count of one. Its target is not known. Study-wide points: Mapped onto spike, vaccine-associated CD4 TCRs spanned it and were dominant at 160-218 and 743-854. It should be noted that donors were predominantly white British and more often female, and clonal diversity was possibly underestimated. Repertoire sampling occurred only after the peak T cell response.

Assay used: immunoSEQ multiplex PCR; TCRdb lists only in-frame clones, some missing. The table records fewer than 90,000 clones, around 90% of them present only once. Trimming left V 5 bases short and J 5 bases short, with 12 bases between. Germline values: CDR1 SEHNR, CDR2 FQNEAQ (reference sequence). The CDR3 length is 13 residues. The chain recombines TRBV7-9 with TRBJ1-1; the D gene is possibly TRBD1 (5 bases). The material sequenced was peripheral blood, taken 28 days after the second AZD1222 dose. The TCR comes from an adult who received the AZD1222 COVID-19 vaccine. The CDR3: CASSPFGGTEAFF. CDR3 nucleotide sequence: TGTGCCAGCAGCCCTTTTGGGGGGACTGAAGCTTTCTTT.